One and the same sample provided the 2 T cell receptor beta chains below, sequenced in a study of CD8 T cells in Susac syndrome. When the RNA was reverse transcribed, random hexamers were used with an input of about 0.45 to 1 ug. MiXCR, applied by TCRdb to the immunoSEQ multiplex PCR reads, yields one record per CDR3 protein. Of 150,000 to 200,000 distinct CDR3 sequences in the sample, around 96% were seen once. Sequencing input: CD4+ T cells from PBMCs. These receptors all stem from a human donor with multiple sclerosis.

CDR3 protein: CATSDLWETQYF. The DNA for the CDR3 is TGTGCCACCAGTGATTTGTGGGAGACCCAGTACTTC. This chain uses TRBV24-1 with TRBJ2-5; D is unresolved. The V and J ends lost 0 bases and 5 bases respectively, with 3 bases between them. Germline V lookup: CDR1 KGHDR, CDR2 SFDVKD. The CDR3 is 12 residues long.

This clonotype was observed a single time. The chain couples TRBV12-2 to TRBJ1-6; the table's D call, TRBD1, has no DNA check behind it. TRBV12-2 is shown as a pseudogene. The CDR3 length is 14 residues. In nucleotides, the CDR3 is TGTGCAAGTCGCTTGCCGGGGGAGAGTTCACCCCTCCACTTT. This gives the protein CASRLPGESSPLHF.